The 15 T cell receptor beta chains presented below share a single source sample, sequenced in a study of blood T cell repertoires in COVID-19. The table came from immunoSEQ multiplex PCR; TCRdb's copy has only in-frame clones and leaves some out. The data contain about 120,000 clones, over 75% of them singletons. Source material: peripheral blood. Every receptor here comes from a man aged 55-75 years with active or convalescent COVID-19.

The CDR3 DNA follows: TGCGCCAGCAGCCAAGAGAGCCTCTCAGCGGGGCCCCAGCATTTT. It codes for CASSQESLSAGPQHF. The chain recombines TRBV4-1 with TRBJ1-5; D call uncertain. The CDR3 is made up of 15 amino acids. V gave up 0 bases and J gave up 9 bases, with 15 bases separating them. The germline gives CDR1 MGHRA, CDR2 YSYEKL.

The genes are TRBV11-3 and TRBJ2-3; D may be TRBD2 (7 bases). Looked up from germline, CDR1 is SGHNT and CDR2 is YENEEA. The CDR3 runs to 14 residues. Trimming took off 3 bases at V and 2 bases at J, with 9 bases between the two ends. CDR3 loop: CASSLGGATDTQYF. DNA of the CDR3: TGTGCCAGCAGCTTGGGGGGGGCCACAGATACGCAGTATTTT.

This sequence joins TRBV12-3 or TRBV12-4 and TRBJ2-2; TRBD2 matches 8 bases. The CDR3 is 13 residues long. The junction had 9 bases not matched to a gene; V was cut back by 10 bases and J by 8 bases. DNA for the CDR3: TGTGCCACCTGCGGGGCTAGCGGGGGGGAGCTGTTTTTT. It encodes CATCGASGGELFF.

The V and J genes are TRBV5-1 and TRBJ2-1; 10 bases are a match to TRBD2. In germline, CDR1 is SGHRS, CDR2 YFSETQ. V shed 4 bases and J 4 bases; nucleotides not matched to a gene: 5. The CDR3 is made up of 15 amino acids. CDR3: CASSQGLAEYNEQFF. The CDR3 DNA reads as TGCGCCAGCAGCCAAGGACTAGCGGAATACAATGAGCAGTTCTTC.

This clone was detected only a few times. This chain links TRBV27 with TRBJ2-7; 7 positions match TRBD2. V lost 4 bases and J lost 2; bases outside the gene matches: 14. The germline V gene encodes CDR1 MNHEY and CDR2 SMNVEV (reference sequence). The CDR3 has 17 amino acids. The CDR3, as DNA: TGTGCCAGCAGTTCCCTCAAATCCGGGACTACCCCCTACGAGCAGTACTTC. This codes for CASSSLKSGTTPYEQYF.

The chain couples TRBV19 to TRBJ2-3; D possibly corresponds to TRBD2 (6 bases). CDR1 and CDR2 (germline): LNHDA, SQIVND (reference sequence). The CDR3 runs to 16 residues. Deletions cut 3 bases from V and 2 bases from J, with 15 bases between. The CDR3 region has the DNA TGTGCCAGTAGTATTCCCGGGGCGGGGCCCACAGATACGCAGTATTTT. Its translation: CASSIPGAGPTDTQYF. The whole variable domain, filled in from reference TRBV19 and TRBJ2-3, reads DGGITQSPKYLFRKEGQNVTLSCEQNLNHDAMYWYRQDPGQGLRLIYYSQIVNDFQKGDIAEGYSVSREKKESFPLTVTSAQKNPTAFYLCASSIPGAGPTDTQYFGPGTRLTVL.

This chain links TRBV9 with TRBJ2-1; D ambiguous. V was pared by 1 base and J by 5 bases, with 4 bases between. Looked up from germline, CDR1 is SGDLS and CDR2 is YYNGEE. CDR3 length: 12 residues. The CDR3 loop reads CASSVSDNEQFF. CDR3 bases: TGTGCCAGCAGCGTAAGCGACAATGAGCAGTTCTTC. Together with reference TRBV9 and TRBJ2-1, the CDR3 gives the full variable domain: DSGVTQTPKHLITATGQRVTLRCSPRSGDLSVYWYQQSLDQGLQFLIQYYNGEERAKGNILERFSAQQFPDLHSELNLSSLELGDSALYFCASSVSDNEQFFGPGTRLTVL.

This chain connects TRBV7-3 to TRBJ1-6; 7 nucleotides line up with TRBD1. The germline V gene has CDR1 SGHTA and CDR2 FQGTGA. The CDR3 covers 14 residues. J lost 5 bases, V lost 6 bases, and 4 bases had no gene match. The CDR3 nucleotides read TGTGCCAGCAGTCCGACAGGGAATAATTCACCCCTCCACTTT. As protein: CASSPTGNNSPLHF.

As to this clone: A junction boundary mismatches the germline segment, possibly from a read error. Written as DNA, the CDR3 is TGTGCCAGCAGTGACTCGACTCTTATCTGGTACGAGCAGTACTTC. It specifies CASSDSTLIWYEQYF. The rearrangement uses TRBV6-5 and TRBJ2-7; unclear D gene. The length of the CDR3 is 15 residues. Per germline, CDR1 MNHEY and CDR2 SVGAGI.

The rearrangement joins TRBV9 to TRBJ1-5; TRBD1 aligns across 11 bases. Trimming at V came to 3 bases and at J to 7 bases, leaving 9 bases not matched to a gene. Germline lookup yields CDR1 SGDLS and CDR2 YYNGEE. The CDR3 consists of 16 residues. The CDR3 spells CASSAGTGGLKQPQHF. CDR3 DNA sequence: TGTGCCAGCAGCGCAGGGACAGGGGGTTTAAAGCAGCCCCAGCATTTT. The entire variable domain, with the rest obtained from reference TRBV9 and TRBJ1-5, is as follows: DSGVTQTPKHLITATGQRVTLRCSPRSGDLSVYWYQQSLDQGLQFLIQYYNGEERAKGNILERFSAQQFPDLHSELNLSSLELGDSALYFCASSAGTGGLKQPQHFGDGTRLSIL.

The rearrangement uses TRBV7-3 and TRBJ2-3; weak D call: TRBD2 (5 bases). Germline V CDR1 and CDR2: SGHTA, FQGTGA. The CDR3 totals 15 residues. V lost 5 bases and J 6 bases, leaving 18 bases between the germline ends. CDR3 nucleotides: TGTGCCAGCAGCCACGGGGTCTTACCCCACGATACGCAGTATTTT. Translating it yields CASSHGVLPHDTQYF. Using reference TRBV7-3 and TRBJ2-3 for the parts outside the CDR3, the full variable domain is GAGVSQTPSNKVTEKGKYVELRCDPISGHTALYWYRQSLGQGPEFLIYFQGTGAADDSGLPNDRFFAVRPEGSVSTLKIQRTERGDSAVYLCASSHGVLPHDTQYFGPGTRLTVL.

This clone turned up a few times. The chain has TRBV19 and TRBJ1-4, with 9 bases aligning to TRBD1. CDR3 length: 14 amino acids. The germline V gene encodes CDR1 LNHDA and CDR2 SQIVND (reference sequence). Trimming cost V 5 bases and J 10 bases; bases outside gene matches: 8. For the CDR3, the DNA is TGTGCCAGTAGTGACCCGGGACAGGGTCCAAAACTGTTTTTT. This encodes CASSDPGQGPKLFF. The entire variable domain, with the rest obtained from reference TRBV19 and TRBJ1-4, is as follows: DGGITQSPKYLFRKEGQNVTLSCEQNLNHDAMYWYRQDPGQGLRLIYYSQIVNDFQKGDIAEGYSVSREKKESFPLTVTSAQKNPTAFYLCASSDPGQGPKLFFGSGTQLSVL.

The chain carries TRBV20-1 and TRBJ1-5; no reliable D call. V was shortened by 6 bases and J by 4 bases, with 4 bases between the two germline ends. The CDR3 totals 10 residues. CDR1 DFQATT and CDR2 SNEGSKA come from the germline V gene (reference sequence). The CDR3 loop is CSATNQPQHF. Written as DNA, the CDR3 is TGCAGTGCCACAAATCAGCCCCAGCATTTT.

The chain combines TRBV13 with TRBJ2-6; 8 bases are shared with TRBD1. This CDR3 has 19 amino acids. V was pared by 1 base and J by 0 bases, with 8 bases of the junction left unmatched. Germline CDR1 PRHDT, CDR2 FYEKMQ (reference sequence). The DNA for the CDR3 is TGTGCCAGCAGCTTAGTTCGACAGGGGCTCGTCTCTGGGGCCAACGTCCTGACTTTC. Translated, it gives CASSLVRQGLVSGANVLTF.

This clone was seen more than once but under ten times. The chain recombines TRBV28 with TRBJ2-7; D uncertain. V lost 8 bases, J lost 5 bases, and 19 bases lay in between. CDR3 length equals 14 residues. Germline-derived CDR1 and CDR2 are MDHEN and SYDVKM. DNA for the CDR3: TGTGCCAGCGGCTCGGAGTGGCTTCGGAACGAGCAGTACTTC. Protein sequence: CASGSEWLRNEQYF.